What follows is one T cell receptor (beta chain) and its context. Its target is unknown. This record comes from a study of cytotoxic CD8 clonotypes in ibrutinib-treated CLL. Study-wide context: Within the patient group, ten to twelve were relapsed/refractory and roughly 14 treatment-naive, and approximately 17 were IGHV unmutated. On average, each sample had about 250,000 productive templates and tens of thousands of productive rearrangements.

Findings and limits, study-wide: The study sampled sustained-remission and progressing patients at different times. Baseline clonality exceeded age-matched healthy donors and tracked circulating CD8+ T-cell counts.

The protocol was immunoSEQ multiplex PCR, while the TCRdb copy is restricted to in-frame clones and leaves out a portion. Of under 200,000 clones in the sample, less than 85% are singletons; the top ten hold over 4.5%. The clonotype was recovered from a human donor with chronic lymphocytic leukemia. Sequences were derived from PBMCs, sampled after 24 months of ibrutinib treatment.

The DNA of the CDR3 is TGTGCCACAGCCCACCCGGGGGCCAAAAACATTCAGTACTTC. Translated, it gives CATAHPGAKNIQYF. The chain recombines TRBV19 with TRBJ2-4, with D possibly matching TRBD2 (5 bases). The CDR3 is made up of 14 amino acids. CDR1 and CDR2 (germline): LNHDA, SQIVND (reference sequence). Trimming shortened V by 10 bases and J by 1 base, and 14 bases separated the two germline ends.